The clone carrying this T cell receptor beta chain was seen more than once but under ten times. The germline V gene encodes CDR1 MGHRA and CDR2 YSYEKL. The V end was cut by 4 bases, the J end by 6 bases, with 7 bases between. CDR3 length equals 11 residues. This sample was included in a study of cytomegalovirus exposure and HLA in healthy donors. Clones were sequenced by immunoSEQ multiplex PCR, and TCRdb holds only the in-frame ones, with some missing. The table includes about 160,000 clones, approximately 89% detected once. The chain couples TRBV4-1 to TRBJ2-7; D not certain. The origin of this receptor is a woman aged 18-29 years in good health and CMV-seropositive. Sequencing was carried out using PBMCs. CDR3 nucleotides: TGCGCCAGCAGCCGCCCCGGCGAGCAGTACTTC. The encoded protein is CASSRPGEQYF.